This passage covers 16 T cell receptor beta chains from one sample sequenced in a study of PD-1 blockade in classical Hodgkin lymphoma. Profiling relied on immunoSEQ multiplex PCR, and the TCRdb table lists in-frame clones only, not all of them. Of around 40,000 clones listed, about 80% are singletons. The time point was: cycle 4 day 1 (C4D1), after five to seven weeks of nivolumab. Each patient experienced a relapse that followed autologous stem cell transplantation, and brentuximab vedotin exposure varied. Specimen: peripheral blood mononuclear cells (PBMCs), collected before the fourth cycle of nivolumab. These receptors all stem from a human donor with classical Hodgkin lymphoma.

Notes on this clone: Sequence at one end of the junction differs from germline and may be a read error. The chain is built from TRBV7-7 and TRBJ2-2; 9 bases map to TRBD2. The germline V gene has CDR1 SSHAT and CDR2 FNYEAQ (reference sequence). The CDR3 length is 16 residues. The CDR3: CASSLTSGRFPGELFF. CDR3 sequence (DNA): TGTGCTAGCAGCCTTACTAGCGGGCGTTTCCCCGGGGAGCTGTTTTTT.

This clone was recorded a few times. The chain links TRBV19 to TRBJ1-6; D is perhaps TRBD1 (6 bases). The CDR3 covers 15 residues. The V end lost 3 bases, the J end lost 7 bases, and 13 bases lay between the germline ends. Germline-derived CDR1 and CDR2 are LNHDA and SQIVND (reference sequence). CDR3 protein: CASSMMSGDNSPLHF. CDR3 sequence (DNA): TGTGCCAGTAGTATGATGTCAGGGGACAATTCACCCCTCCACTTT.

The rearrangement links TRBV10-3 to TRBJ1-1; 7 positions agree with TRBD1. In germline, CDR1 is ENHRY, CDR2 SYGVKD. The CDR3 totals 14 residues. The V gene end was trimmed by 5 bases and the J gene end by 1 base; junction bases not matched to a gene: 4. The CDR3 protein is CAISPRTGNTEAFF. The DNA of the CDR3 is TGTGCCATCAGTCCAAGGACAGGGAACACTGAAGCTTTCTTT.

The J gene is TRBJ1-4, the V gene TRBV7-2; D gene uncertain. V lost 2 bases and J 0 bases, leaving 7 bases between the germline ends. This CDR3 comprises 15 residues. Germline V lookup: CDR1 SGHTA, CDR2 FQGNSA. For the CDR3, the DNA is TGTGCCAGCAGCTTACAAGGCTCAACTAATGAAAAACTGTTTTTT. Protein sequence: CASSLQGSTNEKLFF.

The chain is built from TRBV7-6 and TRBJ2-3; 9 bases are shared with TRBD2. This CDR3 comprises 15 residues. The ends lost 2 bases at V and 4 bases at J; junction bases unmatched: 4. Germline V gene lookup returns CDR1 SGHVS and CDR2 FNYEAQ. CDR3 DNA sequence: TGTGCCAGCAGCTTAATGACTAGCGGTTCAGATACGCAGTATTTT. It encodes CASSLMTSGSDTQYF.

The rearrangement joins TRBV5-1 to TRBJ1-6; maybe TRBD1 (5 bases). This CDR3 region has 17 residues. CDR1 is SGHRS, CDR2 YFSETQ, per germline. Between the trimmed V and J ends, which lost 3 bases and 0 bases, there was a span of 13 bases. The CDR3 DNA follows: TGCGCCAGCAGCTCCGACAGTGTAAGCTCCTATAATTCACCCCTCCACTTT. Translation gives CASSSDSVSSYNSPLHF.

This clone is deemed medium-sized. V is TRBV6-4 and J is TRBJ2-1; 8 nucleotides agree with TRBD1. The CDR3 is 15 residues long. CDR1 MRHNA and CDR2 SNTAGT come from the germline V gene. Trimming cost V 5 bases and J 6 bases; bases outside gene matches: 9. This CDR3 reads CASSINGQGPNEQFF. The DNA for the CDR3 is TGTGCCAGCAGTATTAATGGACAGGGCCCCAATGAGCAGTTCTTC.

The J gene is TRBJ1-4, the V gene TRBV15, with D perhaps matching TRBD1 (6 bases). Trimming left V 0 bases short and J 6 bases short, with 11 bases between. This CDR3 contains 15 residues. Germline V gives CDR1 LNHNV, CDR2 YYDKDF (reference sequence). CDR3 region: CATSRDRGADEKLFF. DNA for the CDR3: TGTGCCACCAGCAGAGATAGGGGGGCAGATGAAAAACTGTTTTTT.

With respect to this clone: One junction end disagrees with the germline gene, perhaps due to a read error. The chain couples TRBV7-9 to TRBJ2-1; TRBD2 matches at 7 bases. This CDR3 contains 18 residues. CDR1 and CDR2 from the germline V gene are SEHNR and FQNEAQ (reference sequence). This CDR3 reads CACSSFRLAHLSYNEQFF. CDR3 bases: TGTGCCTGCAGCTCCTTCAGACTAGCTCATCTCTCCTACAATGAGCAGTTCTTC.

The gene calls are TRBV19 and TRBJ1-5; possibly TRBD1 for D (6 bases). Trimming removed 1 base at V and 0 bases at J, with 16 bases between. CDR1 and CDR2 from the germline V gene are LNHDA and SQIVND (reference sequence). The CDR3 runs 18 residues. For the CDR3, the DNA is TGTGCCAGTAGTATAGGCCTTTTGAGGGGGGATAGCAATCAGCCCCAGCATTTT. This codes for CASSIGLLRGDSNQPQHF.

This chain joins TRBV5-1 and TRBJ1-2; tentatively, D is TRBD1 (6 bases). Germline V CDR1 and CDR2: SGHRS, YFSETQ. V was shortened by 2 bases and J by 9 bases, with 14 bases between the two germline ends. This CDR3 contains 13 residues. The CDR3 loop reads CASSFGEGVSYTF. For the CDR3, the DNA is TGCGCCAGCAGCTTTGGAGAGGGGGTTAGCTACACCTTC.

The CDR3 coding sequence is TGTGCCAGCAGCGCGGGGGACACATACGAGCAGTACTTC. This gives the protein CASSAGDTYEQYF. The V and J genes are TRBV5-4 and TRBJ2-7, with D possibly being TRBD2 (7 bases). The CDR3 loop spans 13 amino acids. Germline lookup yields CDR1 SGHNT and CDR2 YYREEE (reference sequence). The V gene lost 4 bases and the J gene lost 4 bases, with 12 bases spanning the gap.

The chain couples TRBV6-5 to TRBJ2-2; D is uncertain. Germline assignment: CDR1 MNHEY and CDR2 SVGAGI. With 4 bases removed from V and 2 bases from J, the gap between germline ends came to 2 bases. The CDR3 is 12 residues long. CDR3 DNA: TGTGCCAGCAGTTCTAACACCGGGGAGCTGTTTTTT. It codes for CASSSNTGELFF.

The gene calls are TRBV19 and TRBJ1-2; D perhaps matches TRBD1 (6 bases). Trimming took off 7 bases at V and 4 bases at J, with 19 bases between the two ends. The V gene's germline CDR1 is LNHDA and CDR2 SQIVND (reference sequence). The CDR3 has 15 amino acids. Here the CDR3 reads CASTSPGTPFYGYTF. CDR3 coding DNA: TGTGCCAGTACCTCCCCCGGGACACCCTTCTATGGCTACACCTTC.

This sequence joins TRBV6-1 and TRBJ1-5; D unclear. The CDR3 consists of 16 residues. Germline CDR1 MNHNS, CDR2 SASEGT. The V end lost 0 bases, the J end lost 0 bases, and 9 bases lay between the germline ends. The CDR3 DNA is TGTGCCAGCAGTGAAGCTGCGGGCTATAGCAATCAGCCCCAGCATTTT. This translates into CASSEAAGYSNQPQHF.

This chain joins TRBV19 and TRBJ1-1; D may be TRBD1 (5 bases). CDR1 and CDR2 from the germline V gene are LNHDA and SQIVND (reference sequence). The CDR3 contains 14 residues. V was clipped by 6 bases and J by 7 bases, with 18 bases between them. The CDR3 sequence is CASSLMGGKIEAFF. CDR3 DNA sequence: TGTGCCAGTAGCCTAATGGGGGGGAAAATTGAAGCTTTCTTT.